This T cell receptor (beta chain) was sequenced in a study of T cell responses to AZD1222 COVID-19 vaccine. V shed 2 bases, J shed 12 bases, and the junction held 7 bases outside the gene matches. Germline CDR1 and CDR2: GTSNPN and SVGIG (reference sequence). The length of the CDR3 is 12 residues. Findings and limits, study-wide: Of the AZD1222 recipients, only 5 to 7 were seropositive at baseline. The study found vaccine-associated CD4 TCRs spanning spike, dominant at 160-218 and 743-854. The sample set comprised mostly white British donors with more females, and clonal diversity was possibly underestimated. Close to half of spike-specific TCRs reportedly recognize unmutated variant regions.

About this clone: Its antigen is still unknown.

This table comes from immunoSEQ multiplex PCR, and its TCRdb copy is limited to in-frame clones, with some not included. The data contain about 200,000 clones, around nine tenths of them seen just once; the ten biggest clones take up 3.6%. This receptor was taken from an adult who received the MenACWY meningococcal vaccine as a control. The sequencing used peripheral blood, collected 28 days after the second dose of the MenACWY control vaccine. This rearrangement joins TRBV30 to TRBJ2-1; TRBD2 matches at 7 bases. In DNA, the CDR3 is TGTGCCTGGAGTCAGGGAGGGGAGGGGCAGTTCTTC. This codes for CAWSQGGEGQFF.